Here is one T cell receptor (beta chain) with its context. The CDR3 runs to 15 residues. Per the germline V gene, CDR1 is LNHNV and CDR2 is YYDKDF (reference sequence). V was cut by 1 base and J by 0 bases, with 8 bases left in between. The source of the sample is a study of T cell changes during pregnancy in multiple sclerosis. The method was immunoSEQ multiplex PCR; TCRdb's version includes in-frame clones alone and lacks a portion of them. The sample lists approximately 74,000 clones, about 92% occurring once. The rearrangement joins TRBV15 to TRBJ2-3; D uncertain. The source material was peripheral blood, sampled before pregnancy. The clonotype comes from a female donor with multiple sclerosis, enrolled in a pregnancy study. This CDR3 is CATSRVTRSTDTQYF. CDR3 sequence (DNA): TGTGCCACCAGCAGAGTTACTCGAAGCACAGATACGCAGTATTTT. The variable domain in full, with the rest retrieved from reference TRBV15 and TRBJ2-3, is DAMVIQNPRYQVTQFGKPVTLSCSQTLNHNVMYWYQQKSSQAPKLLFHYYDKDFNNEADTPDNFQSRRPNTSFCFLDIRSPGLGDTAMYLCATSRVTRSTDTQYFGPGTRLTVL.